Here is one T cell receptor (beta chain) with its context. Only one count was recorded for this clonotype. No antigen is known for it. Base qualities are missing; no much larger clone stands one base away. A read on its own is weak evidence. For memory conventional CD4 T cells, the sort was based on CD4+ CD45RA- CD25- cells. Tumor-draining lymph nodes were classified as non-invaded or invaded according to absence or presence of metastatic tumor cells. Before staining and sorting, a Miltenyi Pan T Cell isolation kit was used to pre-enrich the T cells. Immunohistochemistry for estrogen receptor, progesterone receptor, HER2 and Ki-67 was used to characterize primary tumors. Within a few hours after surgery, the fresh surgical tissue was processed by cutting it into small fragments. The tissue fragments were enzymatically digested with Liberase TL plus DNase for about 20 minutes and then passed through a 40-micrometer strainer. After DAPI live/dead staining, sorting was performed on a BD FACS Aria II with roughly 96-99% purity. Sorted cells were lysed in TCL buffer, and RNA was purified using a Norgen Single Cell RNA purification kit that included DNase treatment.

This sample stems from a study of draining lymph node invasion in breast cancer (dated by TCRdb to the early 2020s). For the wider study: Histology and cytokeratin immunohistochemistry were used to diagnose nodal metastasis, and EpCAM/CD45 flow cytometry was used to confirm the diagnosis. A separate targeted assay used bulk TCR-beta CDR3 sequencing to compare sorted memory regulatory T cells with memory conventional CD4 T cells across breast cancer tissues. From each patient, matched non-invaded and tumor-invaded tumor-draining lymph nodes and the primary tumor were collected, and both Treg and Tconv subsets were profiled. The separate targeted TCR sequencing covered lymph nodes from roughly five patients, with primary tumors sequenced for three of those patients. The full study reports these points: Detection of some of the top 100 tumor clones in both invaded and non-invaded nodes suggests recirculation between tumor and draining nodes. Data could not resolve whether Treg conversion occurred in a given organ or whether converted Tregs recirculated between nodes and tumor. Tracking of the top-100 tumor clones could be carried out in just two patients. TCRs shared between the Treg and Tconv subsets were viewed as suggestive of, but not proof of, a common clonal origin. In the targeted TCR-seq data, Tregs appeared to be more clonally expanded than Tconvs in all tissues, and lower diversity was found for both subsets in tumor than in lymph nodes. In each tissue, about 14-22% of Treg TCRs were also present in Tconvs, a finding interpreted as suggesting peripheral induction of Tregs.

Libraries were constructed by bulk RNA-seq. Sequencing was performed on an Illumina HiSeq 2500. The paper's processing steps were these. For the separate targeted TCR-seq dataset, CDR3 sequences were extracted and quantified from raw reads using MiXCR version 2.1.5 with default parameters. Each TCR-beta clone in the separate targeted TCR-seq dataset was defined by the V gene, J gene and CDR3 sequence taken together. In the separate targeted TCR-seq dataset, clones with fewer than three counts were removed, then only the 90% most strongly expressed clones per sample were retained. In the separate targeted TCR-seq dataset, Treg-Tconv overlap was calculated per tissue as the number of shared clones divided by the total number of Treg clones, multiplied by 100. TCRdb took the public reads, trimmed them with fastp at Q25, ran MiXCR for clone calling and kept in-frame beta chains. Every distinct CDR3 protein forms one entry, paired with its most common genes and DNA. V and J calls and clone size were set by TCRdb, not the authors. Counted in this sample were approximately 3,000 distinct CDR3 sequences; more than 70% of them appeared once. The ten largest clones capture 9% to 10% of the sample.

The sequenced material came from sorted memory CD4+ effector T cells from a lymph node. This specimen's cell subset or site label, interpreted: CD45RA-negative sorted CD4+ T cells (memory Tconv or effector/memory Treg). The clonotype comes from a female donor with luminal breast cancer.

The DNA sequence follows: TGTGCCAGCAGCCGAGCCACAGGCGGGAACACTGAAGCTTTCTTT. It specifies CASSRATGGNTEAFF. The rearrangement combines TRBV3-1 with TRBJ1-1; perhaps TRBD1 is the D gene, with 5 bases matching. Trimming takes 4 bases from V and 1 base from J, and the germline ends sit 13 bases apart. The germline V gene (reference sequence) supplies CDR1 LGHDT and CDR2 YNNKEL. Including cysteine and phenylalanine, the CDR3 has 15 amino acids. Only CDR3 DNA remains: 45 bases, in frame from the first base.